This T cell receptor beta chain was captured in a study of T cell responses to AZD1222 COVID-19 vaccine. The data were produced by immunoSEQ multiplex PCR, yet TCRdb's version contains in-frame clones alone and is incomplete. The sample carries around 200,000 clones, over 80% recorded once. CDR3 size: 15 residues. Germline V CDR1 and CDR2: SGHTA, FQGNSA. The V gene lost 4 bases and the J gene lost 7 bases, with 17 bases spanning the gap. On this clone itself: No antigen is known for it.

Overall study findings and caveats: Females outnumbered males among donors, who were mostly white British; clonal diversity was possibly underestimated.

The sequences come from peripheral blood, collected 28 days after the second dose of the MenACWY control vaccine. This clonotype was sampled from an adult who received the MenACWY meningococcal vaccine as a control. J is TRBJ1-5 and V is TRBV7-2, with D perhaps matching TRBD1 (6 bases). This chain's CDR3 is CASSWEQGQGQPQHF. CDR3 sequence (DNA): TGTGCCAGCAGCTGGGAACAGGGCCAAGGGCAGCCCCAGCATTTT.